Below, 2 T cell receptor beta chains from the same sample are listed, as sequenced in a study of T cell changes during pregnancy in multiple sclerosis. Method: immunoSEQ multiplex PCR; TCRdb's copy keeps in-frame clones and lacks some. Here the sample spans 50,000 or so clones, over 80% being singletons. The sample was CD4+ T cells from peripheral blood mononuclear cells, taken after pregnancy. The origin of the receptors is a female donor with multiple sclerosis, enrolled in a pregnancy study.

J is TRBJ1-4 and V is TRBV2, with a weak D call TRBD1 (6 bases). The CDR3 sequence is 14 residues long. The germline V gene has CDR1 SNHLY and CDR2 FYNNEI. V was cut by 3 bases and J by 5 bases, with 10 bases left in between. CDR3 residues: CASSERGRNEKLFF. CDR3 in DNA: TGTGCCAGCAGTGAGCGGGGGCGGAATGAAAAACTGTTTTTT.

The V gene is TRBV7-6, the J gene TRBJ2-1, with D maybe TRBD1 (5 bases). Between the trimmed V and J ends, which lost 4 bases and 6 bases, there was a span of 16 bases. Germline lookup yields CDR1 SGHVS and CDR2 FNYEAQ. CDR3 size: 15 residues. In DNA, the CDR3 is TGTGCCAGCAGCTCAGGTCGCAGGGTTATCAATGAGCAGTTCTTC. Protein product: CASSSGRRVINEQFF.